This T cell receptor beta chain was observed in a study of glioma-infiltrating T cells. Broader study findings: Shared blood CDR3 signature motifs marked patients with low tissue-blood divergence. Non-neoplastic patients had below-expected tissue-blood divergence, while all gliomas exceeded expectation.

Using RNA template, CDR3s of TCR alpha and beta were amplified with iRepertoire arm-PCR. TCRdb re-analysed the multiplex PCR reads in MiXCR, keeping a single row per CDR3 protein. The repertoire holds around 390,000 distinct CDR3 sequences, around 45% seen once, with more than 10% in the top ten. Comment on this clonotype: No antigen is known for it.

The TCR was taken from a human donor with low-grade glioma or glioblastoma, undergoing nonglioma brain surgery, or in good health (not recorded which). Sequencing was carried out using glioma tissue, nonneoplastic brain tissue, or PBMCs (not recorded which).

The chain's CDR3 is CSARGTSGTGNEQFF. DNA of the CDR3: TGCAGTGCTAGAGGGACTAGCGGGACCGGCAATGAGCAGTTCTTC. The chain links TRBV20-1 to TRBJ2-1; 12 bases match TRBD2. V lost 1 base and J lost 6; bases outside the gene matches: 4. Germline CDR1 reads DFQATT; CDR2 reads SNEGSKA (reference sequence). The CDR3 totals 15 residues.